This T cell receptor (beta chain) came from a study of blood T cell repertoires in COVID-19. Background on the study: Italy, Spain and the United States were the sources of the convalescent and acute COVID-19 samples. T cells, B-cell-depleted T cells, or PBMCs provided the cDNA or gDNA that served as material.

Produced via immunoSEQ multiplex PCR; TCRdb's table is partial and in-frame only. This table has about 130,000 clones, around 74% appearing once. The CDR3 runs to 16 residues. Germline V CDR1 and CDR2: LGHDT, YNNKEL (reference sequence). Trimming removed 4 bases from V and 4 bases from J; junction bases left unmatched: 9. The chain combines TRBV3-1 (or the pseudogene TRBV3-2) with TRBJ2-3; 9 bases match TRBD2. This clonotype was obtained from a man in his sixties with acute or convalescent COVID-19. Sequenced input: peripheral blood. Here the CDR3 reads CASSPYGTSNADTQYF. CDR3 nucleotide sequence: TGTGCCAGCAGCCCCTACGGGACTAGCAACGCAGATACGCAGTATTTT.